These 21 T cell receptor beta chains originate from one sample sequenced in a study of T cell clonotyping in hematopoietic cell transplantation (dated by TCRdb to the early 2020s). Receptor amplification or capture employed the immunoSEQ multiplex PCR assay. Here the immuneACCESS table is served through TCRdb, limited to in-frame sequences with V and J called. Missing clones are a known gap in these copies; in checked studies unresolved V genes cover under half, and the rest lacks a known reason. For this sample the table gives around 17,000 clones, of which over 65% were detected only once. The ten largest clones represent roughly 4.2% of the sample. The time point tag for this specimen amounts to: 100 days after allo-HCT. Specimen: PBMCs, collected 100 days after allogeneic stem cell transplant. Receptor source: a male patient between 55 and 70 years old who had an allogeneic stem cell transplant from a related donor, so the T cells may come from the graft donor. Some clones in this sample may be carry-over from other donors' samples.

The gene calls are TRBV6-5 and TRBJ1-1; D unresolved. The V end lost 2 bases, the J end lost 6 bases, and 16 bases lay between the germline ends. Germline CDR1 MNHEY, CDR2 SVGAGI. The CDR3 is made up of 15 amino acids. The CDR3 sequence is CASSYHLQGIAEAFF. CDR3 bases: TGTGCCAGCAGTTACCACCTTCAAGGGATCGCTGAAGCTTTCTTT.

The chain is built from TRBV19 and TRBJ2-7; D may be TRBD1 (5 bases). Germline CDR1 and CDR2: LNHDA and SQIVND (reference sequence). This CDR3 has 14 residues. V lost 6 bases and J 2 bases, leaving 14 bases between the germline ends. The CDR3 loop reads CASSHRSRTYEQYF. The CDR3 nucleotides read TGTGCCAGTAGCCACAGGTCTCGCACCTACGAGCAGTACTTC.

V is TRBV11-3 and J is TRBJ1-4; no definite D call. This CDR3 contains 16 residues. Trimming stripped 5 bases from V and 0 bases from J, with 13 bases between. Looked up from germline, CDR1 is SGHNT and CDR2 is YENEEA. DNA for the CDR3: TGTGCCAGCAGCCAACGACATACTGCAACTAATGAAAAACTGTTTTTT. Translated: CASSQRHTATNEKLFF.

The chain couples TRBV27 to TRBJ2-3; D may be TRBD2 (5 bases). Between the trimmed V and J ends, which lost 10 bases and 2 bases, there was a span of 16 bases. The CDR3 is 14 amino acids. The germline V gene encodes CDR1 MNHEY and CDR2 SMNVEV (reference sequence). This CDR3 is CATQRASLTDTQYF. The CDR3 DNA reads TGTGCCACCCAGAGGGCTAGCCTCACAGATACGCAGTATTTT.

This rearrangement joins TRBV19 to TRBJ1-5, with TRBD1 identical over 8 bases. The CDR3 spans 14 residues. Germline V gene lookup returns CDR1 LNHDA and CDR2 SQIVND (reference sequence). V shed 3 bases and J 7 bases; nucleotides not matched to a gene: 5. CDR3 coding DNA: TGTGCCAGTAGTATCGGACAGGGTGGGCAGCCCCAGCATTTT. This gives the protein CASSIGQGGQPQHF.

A few counts support this clone. The CDR3 reads CSVVGATGAETQYF. CDR3 DNA: TGCAGCGTTGTAGGGGCGACAGGGGCTGAGACCCAGTACTTC. The rearrangement uses TRBV29-1 and TRBJ2-5, with TRBD1 identical over 8 bases. CDR3 length: 14 amino acids. The ends lost 4 bases at V and 5 bases at J; junction bases unmatched: 9. Germline CDR1 is SQVTM and CDR2 is ANQGSEA.

The chain combines TRBV11-2 with TRBJ2-2, with 9 bases aligning to TRBD2. With V trimmed by 3 bases and J by 6 bases, 8 bases remained unmatched. Germline values: CDR1 SGHAT, CDR2 FQNNGV. The CDR3 loop spans 16 amino acids. CDR3 bases: TGTGCCAGCAGCTTTTCAAGGCGGGGGGGTGCCGGGGAGCTGTTTTTT. It translates to CASSFSRRGGAGELFF.

The chain couples TRBV2 to TRBJ2-3; D is ambiguous. The CDR3 contains 12 residues. V gave up 5 bases and J gave up 5 bases, with 8 bases separating them. The germline gives CDR1 SNHLY, CDR2 FYNNEI. CDR3 residues: CASSIGRDTQYF. The CDR3 DNA follows: TGTGCCAGCAGTATAGGACGAGATACGCAGTATTTT.

In this sample, this clone turned up a few times. The genes are TRBV6-4 and TRBJ2-7; no definite D call. V gave up 10 bases and J gave up 3 bases, with 4 bases separating them. This CDR3 has 9 amino acids. Looked up from germline, CDR1 is MRHNA and CDR2 is SNTAGT. The CDR3 DNA reads TGTGCCACCCTCTACGAGCAGTACTTC. Its translation is CATLYEQYF.

The chain has TRBV7-8 and TRBJ2-1; D is tentatively TRBD1 or TRBD2 (5 bases each). The length of the CDR3 is 15 residues. Germline V CDR1 and CDR2: SGHVS, FQNEAQ. The V gene lost 5 bases and the J gene lost 5 bases, with 16 bases spanning the gap. The CDR3: CASSQRGPGNNEQFF. The CDR3 DNA sequence: TGTGCCAGCAGCCAGAGGGGACCGGGAAACAATGAGCAGTTCTTC.

The chain recombines TRBV30 with TRBJ1-1, with TRBD1 matching over 7 bases. With 4 bases clipped from V and 6 bases from J, the junction kept 11 bases outside the gene matches. The CDR3 is 14 amino acids. CDR1 GTSNPN and CDR2 SVGIG come from the germline V gene (reference sequence). The CDR3 reads CAWTLTGQDAEAFF. The CDR3 DNA reads TGTGCCTGGACTTTGACAGGGCAGGACGCTGAAGCTTTCTTT.

The J gene is TRBJ1-3, the V gene TRBV7-6, with D perhaps TRBD1 (5 bases). V was pared by 5 bases and J by 6 bases, with 11 bases between. The CDR3 contains 13 residues. Germline V gene data show CDR1 as SGHVS and CDR2 as FNYEAQ. The CDR3 loop is CASSGTNENTIYF. In DNA, the CDR3 is TGTGCCAGCAGCGGGACGAACGAAAACACCATATATTTT. Full variable domain (missing parts from reference TRBV7-6 and TRBJ1-3): GAGVSQSPRYKVTKRGQDVALRCDPISGHVSLYWYRQALGQGPEFLTYFNYEAQQDKSGLPNDRFSAERPEGSISTLTIQRTEQRDSAMYRCASSGTNENTIYFGEGSWLTVV.

The gene calls are TRBV6-6 and TRBJ1-1, with D tentatively TRBD1 (5 bases). Trimming removed 6 bases from V and 4 bases from J, with 21 bases in between. Germline V CDR1 and CDR2: MNHNY, SVGAGI (reference sequence). This CDR3 spans 16 amino acids. The CDR3 DNA reads as TGTGCCAGCAGAAGAGGGGAGGGCGGAGGGGCCACTGAAGCTTTCTTT. Translating gives CASRRGEGGGATEAFF.

The rearrangement links TRBV5-4 to TRBJ1-2, with 7 positions matching TRBD1. Germline CDR1 and CDR2: SGHNT and YYREEE (reference sequence). CDR3 size: 14 residues. V was pared by 4 bases and J by 6 bases, with 9 bases of the junction left unmatched. The DNA of the CDR3 is TGTGCCAGCAGCGTGACAGGGAAGGGAGATGGCTACACCTTC. Its translation is CASSVTGKGDGYTF.

J is TRBJ2-7 and V is TRBV19, with a weak D call TRBD2 (6 bases). Trimming cost V 5 bases and J 6 bases, with 14 bases left between them. There are 13 residues in the CDR3. Germline loops: CDR1 LNHDA, CDR2 SQIVND (reference sequence). The chain's CDR3 is CASSPGGRGEQYF. As DNA, the CDR3 is TGTGCCAGTAGTCCAGGAGGGCGGGGCGAGCAGTACTTC. The variable domain in full, completed from reference TRBV19 and TRBJ2-7, reads DGGITQSPKYLFRKEGQNVTLSCEQNLNHDAMYWYRQDPGQGLRLIYYSQIVNDFQKGDIAEGYSVSREKKESFPLTVTSAQKNPTAFYLCASSPGGRGEQYFGPGTRLTVT.

V and J are TRBV7-3 and TRBJ1-2, with D unresolved. The germline V and J ends were trimmed by 2 bases and 3 bases, with 10 bases remaining between them. In germline, CDR1 is SGHTA, CDR2 FQGTGA. The CDR3 sequence is 14 residues long. The CDR3 DNA reads as TGTGCCAGCAGCTTAGTCAGAGCTGACTATGGCTACACCTTC. It is translated as CASSLVRADYGYTF.

The V and J genes are TRBV6-4 and TRBJ1-1, with D possibly matching TRBD1 (6 bases). CDR3 length: 13 amino acids. Trimming took off 5 bases at V and 1 base at J, with 8 bases between the two ends. CDR1 MRHNA and CDR2 SNTAGT come from the germline V gene. CDR3 sequence: CASSPTGNTEAFF. As DNA, the CDR3 is TGTGCCAGCAGTCCGACAGGGAACACTGAAGCTTTCTTT.

V gene TRBV11-2 combines with J gene TRBJ1-1; 9 bases are a match to TRBD1. V shed 4 bases, J shed 3 bases, and the junction held 6 bases outside the gene matches. The CDR3 runs to 15 residues. Per the germline V gene, CDR1 is SGHAT and CDR2 is FQNNGV. The CDR3 protein is CASSSIQGAYTEAFF. Here the CDR3 DNA reads TGTGCCAGCAGCTCTATACAGGGGGCTTACACTGAAGCTTTCTTT.

The gene calls are TRBV11-2 and TRBJ1-2, with a tentative D call TRBD1 (6 bases). Germline values: CDR1 SGHAT, CDR2 FQNNGV. The CDR3 spans 14 residues. Trimming left V 0 bases short and J 2 bases short, with 7 bases between. CDR3 DNA: TGTGCCAGCAGCTTAGACAGGGGAAACTATGGCTACACCTTC. This gives the protein CASSLDRGNYGYTF.

This clone was counted a single time. The rearrangement uses TRBV6-5 and TRBJ2-7, with D possibly matching TRBD2 (5 bases). Per the germline V gene, CDR1 is MNHEY and CDR2 is SVGAGI. Trimming took 2 bases from V and 2 from J, leaving 7 bases between them. The CDR3 consists of 13 residues. The CDR3 sequence is CASSYGGTYEQYF. As DNA, the CDR3 is TGTGCCAGCAGTTACGGAGGTACCTACGAGCAGTACTTC.

The chain carries TRBV6-5 and TRBJ2-5, with D perhaps being TRBD1 or TRBD2 (6 bases each). The CDR3 length is 14 residues. Germline V lookup: CDR1 MNHEY, CDR2 SVGAGI. Deletions cut 6 bases from V and 1 base from J, with 12 bases between. The CDR3 region is CASRSQGGQETQYF. DNA for the CDR3: TGTGCCAGCAGGTCACAGGGAGGCCAAGAGACCCAGTACTTC.